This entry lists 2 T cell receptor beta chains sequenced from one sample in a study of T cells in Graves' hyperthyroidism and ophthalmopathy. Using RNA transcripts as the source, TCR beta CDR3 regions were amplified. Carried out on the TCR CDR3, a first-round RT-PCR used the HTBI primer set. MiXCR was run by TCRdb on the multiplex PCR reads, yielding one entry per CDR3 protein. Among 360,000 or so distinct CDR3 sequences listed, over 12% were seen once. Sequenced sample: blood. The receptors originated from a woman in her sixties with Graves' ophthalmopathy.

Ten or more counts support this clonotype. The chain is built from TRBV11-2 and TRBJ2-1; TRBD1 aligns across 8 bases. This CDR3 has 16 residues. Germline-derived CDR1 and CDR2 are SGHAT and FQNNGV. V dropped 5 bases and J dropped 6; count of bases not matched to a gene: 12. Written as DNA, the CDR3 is TGTGCCAGCAGCCACCTCGGGGACAGGCCACCCAATGAGCAGTTCTTC. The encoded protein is CASSHLGDRPPNEQFF.

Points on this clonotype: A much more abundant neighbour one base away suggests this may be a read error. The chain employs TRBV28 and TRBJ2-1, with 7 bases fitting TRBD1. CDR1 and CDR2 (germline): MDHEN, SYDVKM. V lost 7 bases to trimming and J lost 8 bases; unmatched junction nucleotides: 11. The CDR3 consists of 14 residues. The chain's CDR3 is CASTLDRVVDEQFF. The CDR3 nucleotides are TGTGCCAGCACCCTCGACAGGGTTGTGGATGAGCAGTTCTTC. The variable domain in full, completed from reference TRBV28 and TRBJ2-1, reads DVKVTQSSRYLVKRTGEKVFLECVQDMDHENMFWYRQDPGLGLRLIYFSYDVKMKEKGDIPEGYSVSREKKERFSLILESASTNQTSMYLCASTLDRVVDEQFFGPGTRLTVL.